The 7 T cell receptor beta chains in this list originate from one sample, sequenced in a study of blood T cell repertoires in COVID-19. Measured with immunoSEQ multiplex PCR; TCRdb has only the in-frame clones, and not every one. The sample records about 320,000 clones, over 75% being singletons. The material sequenced was PBMCs or T cells enriched from blood (not recorded which). All receptors derive from a woman between 18 and 29 years old who had recovered from COVID-19.

This chain links TRBV12-3 or TRBV12-4 with TRBJ2-3; TRBD2 is a possible D gene (6 bases). The CDR3 contains 13 residues. Trimming shortened V by 0 bases and J by 8 bases, and 9 bases separated the two germline ends. CDR3 protein: CASSLALGGTQYF. In DNA form, the CDR3 reads TGTGCCAGCAGTTTAGCGCTGGGGGGTACGCAGTATTTT.

The J gene is TRBJ2-7, the V gene TRBV19; D is possibly TRBD1 (7 bases). The CDR3 length is 14 residues. CDR1 LNHDA and CDR2 SQIVND come from the germline V gene (reference sequence). The V end lost 6 bases, the J end lost 0 bases, and 12 bases lay between the germline ends. CDR3 amino acids: CASRDRRGSYEQYF. DNA for the CDR3: TGTGCCAGTAGGGACAGGAGGGGCTCCTACGAGCAGTACTTC.

The chain recombines TRBV7-9 with TRBJ1-5; 7 nucleotides match TRBD1. CDR1 is SEHNR, CDR2 FQNEAQ, per germline (reference sequence). V lost 5 bases to trimming and J lost 5 bases; unmatched junction nucleotides: 12. CDR3 length equals 16 residues. CDR3 loop: CASSKGPGTVDQPQHF. The CDR3 nucleotides are TGTGCCAGCAGCAAAGGCCCAGGGACAGTCGATCAGCCCCAGCATTTT.

The CDR3 here is CASSLGVTGEAFF. In DNA form, the CDR3 reads TGTGCCAGCAGTTTAGGGGTGACAGGAGAAGCTTTCTTT. The rearrangement joins TRBV12-3 or TRBV12-4 to TRBJ1-1, with D perhaps TRBD1 (6 bases). This CDR3 comprises 13 residues. Trimming removed 1 base at V and 8 bases at J, with 11 bases between.

This clone was detected only a few times. The V call is TRBV18, the J call TRBJ1-2, with D uncertain. CDR1 and CDR2 from the germline V gene are KGHSH and LQKENI. Trimming shortened V by 3 bases and J by 4 bases, and 12 bases separated the two germline ends. The CDR3 sequence is 14 residues long. CDR3 bases: TGTGCCAGCTCACCCGCCCGGGAAACCTATGGCTACACCTTC. Translating gives CASSPARETYGYTF.

A few counts support this clone. This chain uses TRBV18 with TRBJ2-5, with a weak D call TRBD1 (7 bases). The germline CDR1 and CDR2 sequences are KGHSH and LQKENI. The CDR3 is 15 amino acids. The V end lost 3 bases, the J end lost 4 bases, and 15 bases lay between the germline ends. DNA for the CDR3: TGTGCCAGCTCACCGTCTTCAGGGGGGCGAGAGACCCAGTACTTC. Amino acids: CASSPSSGGRETQYF.

The genes are TRBV7-9 and TRBJ2-3, with D unclear. Germline V gene lookup returns CDR1 SEHNR and CDR2 FQNEAQ (reference sequence). V lost 1 base, J lost 0 bases, and 5 bases lay in between. The CDR3 totals 14 residues. The CDR3 protein is CASSLVMSTDTQYF. The CDR3 nucleotides are TGTGCCAGCAGCTTAGTTATGAGCACAGATACGCAGTATTTT.